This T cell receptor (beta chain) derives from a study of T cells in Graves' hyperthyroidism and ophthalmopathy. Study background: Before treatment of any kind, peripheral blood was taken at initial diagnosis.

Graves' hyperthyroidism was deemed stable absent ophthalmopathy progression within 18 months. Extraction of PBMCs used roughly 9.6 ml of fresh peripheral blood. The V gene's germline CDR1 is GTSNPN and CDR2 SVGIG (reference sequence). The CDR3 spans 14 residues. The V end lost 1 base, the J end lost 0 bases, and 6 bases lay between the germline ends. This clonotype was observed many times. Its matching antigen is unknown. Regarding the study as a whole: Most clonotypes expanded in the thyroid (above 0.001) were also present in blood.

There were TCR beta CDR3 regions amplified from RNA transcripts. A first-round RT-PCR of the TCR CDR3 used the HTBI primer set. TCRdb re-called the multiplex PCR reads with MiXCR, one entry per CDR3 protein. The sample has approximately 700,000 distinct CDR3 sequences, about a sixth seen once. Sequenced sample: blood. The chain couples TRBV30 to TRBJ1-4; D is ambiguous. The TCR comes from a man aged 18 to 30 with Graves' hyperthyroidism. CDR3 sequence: CAWSGIATNEKLFF. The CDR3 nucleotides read TGTGCCTGGAGTGGAATCGCAACTAATGAAAAACTGTTTTTT.